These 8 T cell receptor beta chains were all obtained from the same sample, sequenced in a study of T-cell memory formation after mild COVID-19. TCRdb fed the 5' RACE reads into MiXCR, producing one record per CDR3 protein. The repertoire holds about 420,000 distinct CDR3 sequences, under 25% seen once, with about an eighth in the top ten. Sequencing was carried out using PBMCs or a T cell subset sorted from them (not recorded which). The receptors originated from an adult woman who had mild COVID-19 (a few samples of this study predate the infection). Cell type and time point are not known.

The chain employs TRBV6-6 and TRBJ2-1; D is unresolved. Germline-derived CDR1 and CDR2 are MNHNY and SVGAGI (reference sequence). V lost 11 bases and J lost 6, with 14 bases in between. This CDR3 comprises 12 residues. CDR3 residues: CAAGRPGNEQFF. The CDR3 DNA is TGTGCCGCCGGAAGGCCGGGCAATGAGCAGTTCTTC.

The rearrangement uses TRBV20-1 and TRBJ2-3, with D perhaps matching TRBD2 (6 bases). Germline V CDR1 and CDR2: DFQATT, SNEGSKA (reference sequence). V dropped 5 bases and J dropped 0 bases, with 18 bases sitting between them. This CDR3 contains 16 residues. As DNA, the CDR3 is TGCAGTGCTGCACCCTTTCTTGCGGGGAGCACAGATACGCAGTATTTT. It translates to CSAAPFLAGSTDTQYF.

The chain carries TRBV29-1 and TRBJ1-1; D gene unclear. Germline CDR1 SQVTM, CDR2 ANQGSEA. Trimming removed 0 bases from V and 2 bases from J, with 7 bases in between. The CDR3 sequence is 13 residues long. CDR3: CSVEDTSNTEAFF. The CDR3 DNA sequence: TGCAGCGTTGAAGATACGTCCAACACTGAAGCTTTCTTT.

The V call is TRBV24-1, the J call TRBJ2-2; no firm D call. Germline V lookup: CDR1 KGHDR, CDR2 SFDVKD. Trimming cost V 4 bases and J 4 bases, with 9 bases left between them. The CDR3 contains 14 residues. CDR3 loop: CATSDLRFTGELFF. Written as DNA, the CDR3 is TGTGCCACCAGTGACCTAAGGTTCACCGGGGAGCTGTTTTTT.

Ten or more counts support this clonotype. For the CDR3, the DNA is TGTGCCAGCAGCCTAGGGTCGGCCCCCTACGAGCAGTACTTC. Protein: CASSLGSAPYEQYF. The chain carries TRBV7-9 and TRBJ2-7; D not certain. Trimming cost V 5 bases and J 2 bases, with 13 bases left between them. Germline V CDR1 and CDR2: SEHNR, FQNEAQ (reference sequence). The CDR3 runs 14 residues.

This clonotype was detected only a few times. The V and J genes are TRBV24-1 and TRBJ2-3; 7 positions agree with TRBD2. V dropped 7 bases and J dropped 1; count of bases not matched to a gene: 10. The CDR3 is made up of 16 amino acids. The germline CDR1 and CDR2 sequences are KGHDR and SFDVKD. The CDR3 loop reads CATSPGRSGRTDTQYF. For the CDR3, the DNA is TGTGCCACCAGCCCCGGGAGGAGCGGTCGCACAGATACGCAGTATTTT.

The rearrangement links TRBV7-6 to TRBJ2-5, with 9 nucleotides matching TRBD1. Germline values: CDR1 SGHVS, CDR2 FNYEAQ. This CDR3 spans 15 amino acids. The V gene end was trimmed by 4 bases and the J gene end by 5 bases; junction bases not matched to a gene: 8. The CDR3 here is CASSSIQGAGETQYF. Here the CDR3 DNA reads TGTGCCAGCAGCTCCATACAGGGGGCGGGCGAGACCCAGTACTTC.

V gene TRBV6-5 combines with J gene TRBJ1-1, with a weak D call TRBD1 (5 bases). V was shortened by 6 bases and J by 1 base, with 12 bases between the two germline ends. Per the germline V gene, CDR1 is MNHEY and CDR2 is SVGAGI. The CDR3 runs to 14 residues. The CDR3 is CASSETQGNTEAFF. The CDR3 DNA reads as TGTGCCAGCAGCGAGACTCAGGGGAACACTGAAGCTTTCTTT.